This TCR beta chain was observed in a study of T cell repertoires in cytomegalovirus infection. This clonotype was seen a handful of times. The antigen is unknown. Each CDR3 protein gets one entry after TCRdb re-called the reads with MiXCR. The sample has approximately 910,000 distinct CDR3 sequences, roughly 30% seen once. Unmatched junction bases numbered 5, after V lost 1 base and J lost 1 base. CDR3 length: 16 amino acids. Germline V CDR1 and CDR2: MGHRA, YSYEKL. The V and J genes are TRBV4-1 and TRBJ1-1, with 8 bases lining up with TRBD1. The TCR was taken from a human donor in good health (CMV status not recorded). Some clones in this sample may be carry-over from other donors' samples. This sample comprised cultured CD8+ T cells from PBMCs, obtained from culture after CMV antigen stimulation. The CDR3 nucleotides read TGCGCCAGCAGCCAAGGGACAGGGACGTGGAACACTGAAGCTTTCTTT. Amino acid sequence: CASSQGTGTWNTEAFF.